Below are 8 T cell receptor beta chains sequenced from a single sample in a study of blood T cell repertoires in COVID-19. Libraries were prepared by immunoSEQ multiplex PCR; TCRdb keeps only in-frame clonotypes and omits some of them. The sample lists roughly 140,000 clones, around 81% seen once, with 4.5% to 6% in the top ten. Specimen: peripheral blood. These receptors were taken from a woman aged 50 to 60 with acute or convalescent COVID-19.

The chain carries TRBV25-1 and TRBJ1-5; D possibly corresponds to TRBD1 (5 bases). The CDR3 covers 17 residues. In germline, CDR1 is MGHDK, CDR2 SYGVNS. Trimming left V 2 bases short and J 1 base short, with 15 bases between. DNA for the CDR3: TGTGCCAGCAGTGAAGCAGAGGAAGGGGTGAGCAATCAGCCCCAGCATTTT. This translates into CASSEAEEGVSNQPQHF.

The chain recombines TRBV6-5 with TRBJ1-5; TRBD1 matches at 8 bases. J gave up 5 bases and V 6 bases, and 9 bases lay outside the gene matches. This CDR3 region has 15 residues. Germline CDR1 is MNHEY and CDR2 is SVGAGI. The CDR3 reads CASSDGQGGYQPQHF. CDR3 nucleotide sequence: TGTGCCAGCAGCGACGGACAGGGTGGCTATCAGCCCCAGCATTTT.

The chain has TRBV3-1 (or the pseudogene TRBV3-2) and TRBJ1-6; TRBD1 is a possible D gene (5 bases). The CDR3 totals 14 residues. The V and J ends lost 1 base and 11 bases respectively, with 12 bases between them. CDR1 and CDR2 (germline): LGHDT, YNNKEL (reference sequence). In DNA form, the CDR3 reads TGTGCCAGCAGCCAAGGGCGGGGGGAAGCACCCCTCCACTTT. Its translation: CASSQGRGEAPLHF.

The chain joins TRBV11-3 to TRBJ2-7; weak D call: TRBD2 (6 bases). Germline lookup yields CDR1 SGHNT and CDR2 YENEEA. The CDR3 covers 14 residues. Trimming left V 3 bases short and J 6 bases short, with 15 bases between. CDR3 in amino acids: CASSLEGGIPEQYF. CDR3 DNA sequence: TGTGCCAGCAGCTTGGAAGGCGGGATTCCCGAGCAGTACTTC.

V is TRBV19 and J is TRBJ1-5, with TRBD1 identical over 7 bases. The germline V gene has CDR1 LNHDA and CDR2 SQIVND (reference sequence). This CDR3 is 13 amino acids long. Unmatched junction bases numbered 6, after V lost 8 bases and J lost 5 bases. CDR3 DNA sequence: TGTGCCAGTGCAGGGGGTTGGGATCAGCCCCAGCATTTT. Encoded protein: CASAGGWDQPQHF.

V gene TRBV7-9 combines with J gene TRBJ1-1; D unclear. This CDR3 spans 13 amino acids. Trimming took 3 bases from V and 0 from J, leaving 5 bases between them. Germline V gene sequence: CDR1 SEHNR, CDR2 FQNEAQ (reference sequence). As DNA, the CDR3 is TGTGCCAGCAGCTTTTCCGTGAACACTGAAGCTTTCTTT. This codes for CASSFSVNTEAFF.

V is TRBV6-4 and J is TRBJ1-1; TRBD1 matches 7 bases. With V trimmed by 6 bases and J by 5 bases, 9 bases remained unmatched. The CDR3 length is 14 residues. CDR1 MRHNA and CDR2 SNTAGT come from the germline V gene. This chain's CDR3 is CASRLEQGKTEAFF. The DNA of the CDR3 is TGTGCCAGCAGACTCGAACAGGGGAAGACTGAAGCTTTCTTT.

The chain carries TRBV18 and TRBJ2-1; D is perhaps TRBD1 (6 bases). Trimming removed 2 bases at V and 4 bases at J, with 9 bases between. The germline CDR1 and CDR2 sequences are KGHSH and LQKENI. The CDR3 length is 14 residues. This CDR3 reads CASSPGQTYNEQFF. The CDR3 DNA reads as TGTGCCAGCTCACCAGGACAGACATACAATGAGCAGTTCTTC.